This T cell receptor beta chain was captured in a study of T cell responses to AZD1222 COVID-19 vaccine. Study-wide findings and caveats: Seropositive at baseline were only a handful of AZD1222 recipients.

From germline, CDR1 is MDHEN and CDR2 SYDVKM. The CDR3 totals 13 residues. Unmatched junction bases numbered 6, after V lost 6 bases and J lost 6 bases. Using immunoSEQ multiplex PCR, the repertoire was profiled, and TCRdb retains in-frame clones only, with some absent. This sample has some 120,000 clones, with around 92% found just once. To note about this clone: Its antigen is still unknown.

The sequencing here drew on peripheral blood, taken on day 0 of AZD1222 vaccination. The chain uses TRBV28 and TRBJ2-5; 8 bases map to TRBD1. The TCR originated in an adult in good health. The CDR3 DNA is TGTGCCAGCAGCCCAGGACAGGGAAAGACCCAGTACTTC. This translates into CASSPGQGKTQYF.